This paragraph covers one TCR beta chain sequence. The antigen is unknown. Germline assignment: CDR1 KGHDR and CDR2 SFDVKD. V was cut by 5 bases and J by 4 bases, with 19 bases left in between. This CDR3 is 16 amino acids long. The sample belongs to a study of T cells in Graves' hyperthyroidism and ophthalmopathy. Study findings and constraints: In the blood, most expanded thyroid clonotypes above 0.001 appeared as well.

Researchers amplified the TCR beta CDR3 regions from RNA transcripts. First-round RT-PCR targeting the TCR CDR3 was performed with the HTBI primer set. MiXCR, run by TCRdb on the multiplex PCR reads, gives a single entry per CDR3 protein. In the table there are over 650,000 distinct CDR3 sequences, 15% to 20% of which are singletons. Sequenced: blood. The J gene is TRBJ2-5, the V gene TRBV24-1; either TRBD1 or TRBD2 may fit D (7 bases each). The origin of this receptor is a man in his late teens or twenties with Graves' hyperthyroidism. CDR3 residues: CATSAPSGRGRETQYF. DNA for the CDR3: TGTGCCACCAGTGCCCCAAGTGGGAGGGGGCGAGAGACCCAGTACTTC.